This entry lists 9 T cell receptor beta chains sequenced from one sample in a study of T cell responses to AZD1222 COVID-19 vaccine. Data came from immunoSEQ multiplex PCR; TCRdb stores just in-frame clones and leaves some out. The sample has approximately 100,000 clones; roughly nine tenths are singletons. This specimen consisted of peripheral blood, obtained on day 0 of AZD1222 vaccination. Receptor source: an adult in good health.

In this sample, this clone turned up a few times. The V call is TRBV19, the J call TRBJ2-5; 7 bases map to TRBD1. The CDR3 is 14 amino acids. Germline V CDR1 and CDR2: LNHDA, SQIVND (reference sequence). The trim removed 6 bases at V and 5 bases at J, leaving 9 bases unmatched. The CDR3: CASSTRQGWETQYF. For the CDR3, the DNA is TGTGCCAGTAGCACTCGACAGGGTTGGGAGACCCAGTACTTC.

The chain couples TRBV6-6 to TRBJ2-5, with D perhaps being TRBD1 or TRBD2 (5 bases each). Between the trimmed V and J ends, which lost 2 bases and 5 bases, there was a span of 15 bases. Germline assignment: CDR1 MNHNY and CDR2 SVGAGI (reference sequence). CDR3 size: 15 residues. This CDR3 reads CASSYSQIGAETQYF. CDR3 DNA sequence: TGTGCCAGCAGTTACAGCCAGATCGGGGCGGAGACCCAGTACTTC.

J is TRBJ2-1 and V is TRBV27, with 9 bases matching TRBD1. The CDR3 is made up of 15 amino acids. The germline V gene has CDR1 MNHEY and CDR2 SMNVEV (reference sequence). V was clipped by 9 bases and J by 4 bases; unmatched bases: 10. The CDR3 loop reads CASAMGDRAYNEQFF. CDR3 DNA: TGTGCCAGTGCTATGGGGGACAGGGCTTACAATGAGCAGTTCTTC.

The chain is built from TRBV10-3 and TRBJ1-4; weak D call: TRBD1 (5 bases). Trimming shortened V by 0 bases and J by 8 bases, and 16 bases separated the two germline ends. CDR3 length: 16 residues. The germline CDR1 and CDR2 sequences are ENHRY and SYGVKD. The CDR3 nucleotides read TGTGCCATCAGTGAGTCAGTCGAGACAAGGGGAGAAAAACTGTTTTTT. Translation gives CAISESVETRGEKLFF.

The rearrangement links TRBV6-2 or TRBV6-3 to TRBJ1-5; perhaps TRBD1 as D (5 bases). The germline V gene encodes CDR1 MNHEY and CDR2 SVGEGT. The V end was cut by 1 base, the J end by 1 base, with 8 bases between. The CDR3 spans 15 residues. The CDR3 here is CASSYFQGSNQPQHF. In DNA form, the CDR3 reads TGTGCCAGCAGTTACTTTCAGGGCAGCAATCAGCCCCAGCATTTT.

The genes are TRBV2 and TRBJ1-1; 7 bases are a match to TRBD1. The germline V gene encodes CDR1 SNHLY and CDR2 FYNNEI. CDR3 length: 14 amino acids. The trim removed 6 bases at V and 4 bases at J, leaving 8 bases unmatched. CDR3 region: CASRLDRSRTEAFF. CDR3 nucleotides: TGTGCCAGCAGGTTGGACAGGTCTCGCACTGAAGCTTTCTTT.

This chain links TRBV27 with TRBJ1-2; tentatively, D is TRBD1 (5 bases). Trimming removed 3 bases from V and 7 bases from J, with 9 bases in between. Germline CDR1 reads MNHEY; CDR2 reads SMNVEV (reference sequence). The CDR3 runs 12 residues. The CDR3 loop is CASSLGGVGYTF. In nucleotides, the CDR3 is TGTGCCAGCAGTTTGGGAGGGGTTGGCTACACCTTC.

V gene TRBV19 combines with J gene TRBJ1-1, with D perhaps TRBD1 (5 bases). The CDR3 runs to 16 residues. Trimming took 2 bases from V and 0 from J, leaving 13 bases between them. Per germline, CDR1 LNHDA and CDR2 SQIVND (reference sequence). DNA for the CDR3: TGTGCCAGTAGTATATTAACAGGCGGGGTGAACACTGAAGCTTTCTTT. Amino acids: CASSILTGGVNTEAFF.

This CDR3 is CASRGGYEQYF. DNA of the CDR3: TGTGCCAGCAGGGGCGGGTACGAGCAGTACTTC. This chain connects TRBV6-5 to TRBJ2-7; possibly TRBD2 for D (5 bases). This CDR3 comprises 11 residues. The germline V gene encodes CDR1 MNHEY and CDR2 SVGAGI. V was cut by 6 bases and J by 4 bases, with 7 bases left in between.